These 18 T cell receptor beta chains came from one sample sequenced in a study of T cell repertoires in cytomegalovirus infection (dated by TCRdb to the late 2010s). The data were produced on an Illumina HiSeq 1500. Starting from the raw public reads, TCRdb applied fastp trimming at Q25, assembled clones with MiXCR and retained in-frame beta chains. Identical CDR3 proteins give one entry, which carries the most common genes and DNA. This sample has nearly 650,000 distinct CDR3 sequences in its table, and 24% of those were observed once. Of the sample, approximately 8.2% is held by the ten largest clones. The source material was CD8+ T cells from PBMCs. Receptors originate from a human donor in good health (CMV status not recorded). Some clones in this sample may be carry-over from other donors' samples.

The chain has TRBV7-9 and TRBJ2-7, with 7 bases that match TRBD1. Germline assignment: CDR1 SEHNR and CDR2 FQNEAQ (reference sequence). The CDR3 contains 12 residues. Trimming removed 6 bases from V and 6 bases from J; junction bases left unmatched: 5. This chain's CDR3 is CASRGTEGEQYF. CDR3 nucleotides: TGTGCCAGCAGGGGGACAGAGGGCGAGCAGTACTTC.

This chain links TRBV20-1 with TRBJ2-7; TRBD1 matches 7 bases. Germline V CDR1 and CDR2: DFQATT, SNEGSKA (reference sequence). After removal of 1 base from V and 4 bases from J, the junction contained 4 bases not matched to a gene. This CDR3 region has 13 residues. The CDR3 DNA reads as TGCAGTGCTAGAGTGAGGGGGCGGTACGAGCAGTACGTC. Protein: CSARVRGRYEQYV.

This clonotype was seen a few times. This chain joins TRBV5-1 and TRBJ2-2; D is unclear. V gave up 4 bases and J gave up 6 bases, with 7 bases separating them. The germline V gene encodes CDR1 SGHRS and CDR2 YFSETQ. CDR3 length equals 12 residues. The CDR3 coding sequence is TGCGCCAGCAGCGAGGAACCCGGGGAGCTGTTTTTT. As protein: CASSEEPGELFF.

The chain is built from TRBV5-4 and TRBJ2-3; D is ambiguous. V lost 2 bases and J lost 2, with 9 bases in between. Per the germline V gene, CDR1 is SGHNT and CDR2 is YYREEE (reference sequence). The CDR3 is made up of 14 amino acids. This CDR3 reads CASSFSRPTDTQYF. Here the CDR3 DNA reads TGTGCCAGCAGCTTTAGCAGGCCCACAGATACGCAGTATTTT.

The table lists this clonotype with a few counts. The genes are TRBV2 and TRBJ2-1; 10 bases fit TRBD2. Germline V CDR1 and CDR2: SNHLY, FYNNEI. The CDR3 sequence is 16 residues long. With 4 bases clipped from V and 0 bases from J, the junction kept 3 bases outside the gene matches. CDR3 DNA sequence: TGTGCCAGCAGTGCTAGCGGGGGATTCTCCTACAATGAGCAGTTCTTC. This gives the protein CASSASGGFSYNEQFF. Variable domain in full (rest from reference TRBV2 and TRBJ2-1): EPEVTQTPSHQVTQMGQEVILRCVPISNHLYFYWYRQILGQKVEFLVSFYNNEISEKSEIFDDQFSVERPDGSNFTLKIRSTKLEDSAMYFCASSASGGFSYNEQFFGPGTRLTVL.

In its sample, this clonotype was seen many times. This CDR3 is CASSLVLAKRIPDTQYF. DNA of the CDR3: TGTGCCAGCAGCTTAGTGCTGGCGAAAAGGATTCCAGATACGCAGTATTTT. V is TRBV7-2 and J is TRBJ2-3; D not resolved. The CDR3 covers 17 residues. CDR1 is SGHTA, CDR2 FQGNSA, per germline. Deletions cut 1 base from V and 4 bases from J, with 18 bases between.

This clonotype was seen repeatedly, ten times or more. The V gene is TRBV7-9, the J gene TRBJ2-1; D might be TRBD1 (5 bases). This CDR3 spans 16 amino acids. CDR1 and CDR2 from the germline V gene are SEHNR and FQNEAQ (reference sequence). V was clipped by 3 bases and J by 0 bases, with 12 bases between them. CDR3 in DNA: TGTGCCAGCAGCTTCCCAGGGCGAGACTCCTACAATGAGCAGTTCTTC. Its protein product is CASSFPGRDSYNEQFF.

This sequence joins TRBV5-5 and TRBJ2-7; TRBD2 matches 11 bases. The length of the CDR3 is 15 residues. The J segment lost 6 bases and the V segment lost 0 bases, leaving 5 bases of the junction unmatched. Germline CDR1 SGHKS, CDR2 YYEKEE (reference sequence). This chain's CDR3 is CASSLALAGGSEQYV. The CDR3 coding sequence is TGTGCCAGCAGCTTGGCCCTAGCGGGGGGTAGCGAGCAGTACGTC.

The sample holds a few counts of this clonotype. The chain has TRBV6-2 or TRBV6-3 and TRBJ1-2; TRBD1 matches 8 bases. CDR1 and CDR2 from the germline V gene are MNHEY and SVGEGT. With 2 bases clipped from V and 6 bases from J, the junction kept 8 bases outside the gene matches. This CDR3 contains 15 residues. The CDR3 here is CASSYAGTGANGYTF. Here the CDR3 DNA reads TGTGCCAGCAGTTACGCTGGGACAGGAGCGAATGGCTACACCTTC.

This clonotype turned up a few times. The J gene is TRBJ1-2, the V gene TRBV29-1; D perhaps matches TRBD1 (5 bases). Trimming shortened V by 0 bases and J by 5 bases, and 19 bases separated the two germline ends. This CDR3 contains 16 residues. Germline V gene data show CDR1 as SQVTM and CDR2 as ANQGSEA. CDR3 region: CSVEEVFAEGPYGYTF. The CDR3, as DNA: TGCAGCGTTGAAGAGGTATTTGCAGAGGGGCCATATGGCTACACCTTC.

The table lists this clonotype with many counts. The chain combines TRBV7-2 with TRBJ2-2, with D hard to call. The CDR3 runs to 13 residues. The V gene's germline CDR1 is SGHTA and CDR2 FQGNSA. Trimming took off 7 bases at V and 4 bases at J, with 10 bases between the two ends. The CDR3 DNA is TGTGCCAGCACCCTCTCGAGCACCGGGGAGCTGTTTTTT. Encoded protein: CASTLSSTGELFF.

As to this clonotype: A read error is possible here, since a much larger clone lies one base away. This rearrangement joins TRBV6-8 to TRBJ2-1; D gene ambiguous. This CDR3 has 12 amino acids. Looked up from germline, CDR1 is MNHGY and CDR2 is SAAAGT. In DNA form, the CDR3 reads TGTACCAGCAGTTACGCGAACAATGAGCAGTTCTTC. It encodes CTSSYANNEQFF.

The chain is built from TRBV29-1 and TRBJ1-1; D is ambiguous. The V end lost 3 bases, the J end lost 6 bases, and 5 bases lay between the germline ends. This CDR3 contains 10 residues. Germline-derived CDR1 and CDR2 are SQVTM and ANQGSEA. The CDR3 sequence: CSVESAEAFF. CDR3 nucleotides: TGCAGCGTTGAGTCGGCTGAAGCTTTCTTT.

This clonotype was seen only a few times. This chain uses TRBV19 with TRBJ1-1; no clear D gene. Germline CDR1 is LNHDA and CDR2 is SQIVND (reference sequence). This CDR3 is 11 amino acids long. The ends were cut back, 10 bases at V and 7 bases at J, with 13 bases in the middle. CDR3 in DNA: TGTGCCACCTCAGTGGGCATTGAAGCTTTCTTT. Translating gives CATSVGIEAFF.

This clonotype appeared many times. The chain uses TRBV4-3 and TRBJ2-1; 10 bases agree with TRBD2. The CDR3 extends over 16 amino acids. V lost 5 bases to trimming and J lost 5 bases; unmatched junction nucleotides: 9. Germline loops: CDR1 LGHNA, CDR2 YSLEER. The CDR3 reads CASSVKLAGYNNEQFF. Here the CDR3 DNA reads TGCGCCAGCAGCGTCAAACTAGCGGGGTATAACAATGAGCAGTTCTTC.

The CDR3 nucleotides read TGTGCCAGGTCGGGACCCTACGAGCAGTACGTC. This translates into CARSGPYEQYV. V usage is TRBV7-9 and J usage is TRBJ2-7, with D possibly being TRBD1 or TRBD2 (5 bases each). The germline V gene encodes CDR1 SEHNR and CDR2 FQNEAQ (reference sequence). This CDR3 is 11 amino acids long. Trimming removed 9 bases at V and 2 bases at J, with 8 bases between.

This clonotype appeared many times. The V and J genes are TRBV7-8 and TRBJ2-7, with 9 nucleotides matching TRBD1. J lost 2 bases, V lost 5 bases, and 7 bases had no gene match. This CDR3 is built from 15 residues. Per the germline V gene, CDR1 is SGHVS and CDR2 is FQNEAQ. As DNA, the CDR3 is TGTGCCAGCAGCGGAGGGACAGGGATTCCCTACGAGCAGTACGTC. This translates into CASSGGTGIPYEQYV.

For this clonotype: This could be a read error, since a much larger clone is one nucleotide away. The V call is TRBV12-3 or TRBV12-4, the J call TRBJ2-2, with D possibly matching TRBD1 (6 bases). This CDR3 is 16 amino acids long. V shed 5 bases and J shed 1 base, with 14 bases lying between them. The CDR3 spells CASSKDSRWNTGELFF. Written as DNA, the CDR3 is TGTGCCAGCAGTAAGGACAGTCGATGGAACACCGGGGAGCTGTTTTTT.